The rows below give T cell receptor beta chains drawn from one sample of a study of T cell responses to AZD1222 COVID-19 vaccine. Repertoires were generated with immunoSEQ multiplex PCR, while TCRdb's copy carries only in-frame clones and drops some. In the table there are about 110,000 clones, 87% of which are singletons. The sample was peripheral blood, taken on day 0 of AZD1222 vaccination. The receptors come from an adult in good health. The CDR3 runs from the conserved cysteine through the conserved F or W. Each record gives: CDR3 protein, D gene, V gene. The D gene is left open where the match is weak.

CASSLAWQLGEQYF | NA | TRBV7-9
CASSSGQGAYNEQFF | TRBD1 | TRBV11-3
CASSLRDTQYF | NA | TRBV7-9
CATSDLRVPGELFF | NA | TRBV24-1
CASSSRGRRNIQYF | NA | TRBV19
CASSNQETQYF | NA | TRBV18
CASSWGDSNEQFF | NA | TRBV7-9
CASSIAGAGNTIYF | NA | TRBV19
CASSQGAGGGYYEQYF | TRBD2 | TRBV4-1
CASRARRTDLETQYF | NA | TRBV28
CASSPLTYTDTQYF | NA | TRBV14
CASEGRATNQPQHF | NA | TRBV6-5
CASSSPTNPYGYTF | NA | TRBV10-2
CASSQRAFLSSYEQYF | NA | TRBV4-1
CASSQDRTSVGETQYF | TRBD2 | TRBV4-2
CASSPRQVTNTEAFF | NA | TRBV27
CASRWGENSPLHF | NA | TRBV6-5
CASSPQHLNNEQFF | NA | TRBV4-3
CASSSQVDTEAFF | NA | TRBV12-3/TRBV12-4
CATRVGGYGYTF | NA | TRBV28
CASSPRTGGSYEQYF | TRBD1 | TRBV18
CASSFSGGSDEQFF | TRBD2 | TRBV27
CSVVGHLNTEAFF | NA | TRBV29-1
CASRPDGGRAYNEQFF | NA | TRBV7-8
CASSSRTGVYEQYF | TRBD1 | TRBV5-4
CSASSHTSFGTDTQYF | NA | TRBV20-1
CASSYSRVEAFF | NA | TRBV6-2/TRBV6-3
CASSLGGQGETQYF | NA | TRBV7-9
CTSSQVFSGGQETQYF | NA | TRBV1
CASTPTGDYGYTF | TRBD1 | TRBV6-1
CASSQEGLYGDTQYF | NA | TRBV3-1/TRBV3-2
CASSHAATSKNIQYF | NA | TRBV4-3
CASSLEAATNEKLFF | NA | TRBV7-9
CASSPYGDASYEQYF | NA | TRBV18
CASHGPGDRRDNEKLFF | TRBD1 | TRBV4-1
CASSTDRERYEKLFF | TRBD1 | TRBV6-5
CASSLGQSPYNEQFF | NA | TRBV6-5
CASSLGTGGWNTEAFF | TRBD1 | TRBV5-1
CASSFGGYSNQPQHF | NA | TRBV27
CASSLGEGARNEQFF | NA | TRBV5-1
CASSPPVSGDTQYF | NA | TRBV7-8
CASSQGDRNYNEQFF | NA | TRBV4-2
CASSRDNGGRGYTF | NA | TRBV6-2/TRBV6-3
CASSLTGSEKLFF | TRBD1 | TRBV18
CASSSRADNEKLFF | NA | TRBV25-1
CASTPGQGYGYTF | TRBD1 | TRBV5-8
CASSLGLGYGYTF | NA | TRBV11-2
CASSQRTGDSYEQYF | TRBD1 | TRBV4-1
CASSPAAVSYEQYF | NA | TRBV7-9
CASSDPFGQASYEQYF | NA | TRBV6-1
CTSSLTSGCDNEQFF | NA | TRBV1
CASSFSGGLLGEQFF | TRBD2 | TRBV7-9
CASSRLAGGLF | TRBD2 | TRBV7-9
CASSPTESSYEQYF | NA | TRBV9
CSASPSNYGYTF | NA | TRBV20-1
CASSAVGQPQHF | NA | TRBV27
CASSDGLSTDTQYF | NA | TRBV6-1
CASSYGGRGPSNEQYF | TRBD1 | TRBV6-5